These 32 T cell receptor beta chains were sequenced from one sample in a study of blood T cell repertoires in COVID-19. Produced via immunoSEQ multiplex PCR; TCRdb's table is partial and in-frame only. The sample has 35,000 to 50,000 clones, approximately 90% seen once. The sample consisted of peripheral blood. These receptors were collected from a woman in her thirties in a cohort sampled during active COVID-19.

This chain joins TRBV5-6 and TRBJ2-7; TRBD2 agrees at 9 bases. The germline V gene encodes CDR1 SGHDT and CDR2 YYEEEE. The CDR3 is made up of 16 amino acids. The trim removed 4 bases at V and 6 bases at J, leaving 14 bases unmatched. The CDR3 here is CASSPGIAGALFEQYF. Written as DNA, the CDR3 is TGTGCCAGCAGCCCCGGGATAGCGGGAGCCCTCTTCGAGCAGTACTTC.

This clone was picked up one time. CDR3 in DNA: TGTGCCAGCAGCCCCGGGTGGGTCACTGAAGCTTTCTTT. This encodes CASSPGWVTEAFF. The rearrangement uses TRBV14 and TRBJ1-1; D not certain. CDR3 length: 13 residues. Between the trimmed V and J ends, which lost 4 bases and 4 bases, there was a span of 10 bases. Looked up from germline, CDR1 is SGHDN and CDR2 is FVKESK.

CDR3 loop: CASSPPGSETYNEQFF. In DNA, the CDR3 is TGTGCCAGCAGCCCCCCCGGATCGGAGACCTACAATGAGCAGTTCTTC. The chain is built from TRBV7-9 and TRBJ2-1; D remains ambiguous. CDR1 and CDR2 from the germline V gene are SEHNR and FQNEAQ (reference sequence). V dropped 5 bases and J dropped 2 bases, with 16 bases sitting between them. The CDR3 has 16 residues.

V usage is TRBV6-6 and J usage is TRBJ2-6, with D maybe TRBD1 (6 bases). Germline-derived CDR1 and CDR2 are MNHNY and SVGAGI (reference sequence). Trimming removed 7 bases at V and 0 bases at J, with 13 bases between. CDR3 length: 16 amino acids. The CDR3 is CASKRGTLSGANVLTF. DNA of the CDR3: TGTGCCAGCAAGAGGGGGACCCTCTCTGGGGCCAACGTCCTGACTTTC.

This clone was observed once. V usage is TRBV27 and J usage is TRBJ2-1; the match to TRBD1 covers 8 bases. The CDR3 has 14 residues. J was trimmed by 9 bases and V by 5 bases; bases with no gene match: 9. Germline V lookup: CDR1 MNHEY, CDR2 SMNVEV (reference sequence). The CDR3 DNA is TGTGCCAGCAGTCCCCTCAAACAGGGGGGTGAGCAGTTCTTC. This translates into CASSPLKQGGEQFF.

This sequence joins TRBV28 and TRBJ1-5; possibly TRBD1 for D (6 bases). This CDR3 region has 15 residues. Trimming pared 1 base from V and 3 bases from J, leaving 10 bases between. CDR1 and CDR2 from the germline V gene are MDHEN and SYDVKM. This CDR3 is CASSLFYRVNQPQHF. The CDR3, as DNA: TGTGCCAGCAGTTTATTCTACAGGGTCAATCAGCCCCAGCATTTT.

This clone was seen a single time. Other DNA sequences in this sample translate to the same CDR3. This chain joins TRBV4-3 and TRBJ2-1; 12 nucleotides line up with TRBD2. This CDR3 contains 18 residues. The ends lost 2 bases at V and 5 bases at J; junction bases unmatched: 10. Per germline, CDR1 LGHNA and CDR2 YSLEER. The DNA of the CDR3 is TGCGCCAGCAGCCAACCCCGACTAGCGGGAGCTGACCACAATGAGCAGTTCTTC. It specifies CASSQPRLAGADHNEQFF.

The V gene is TRBV28, the J gene TRBJ2-7; 10 positions agree with TRBD1. The CDR3 covers 13 residues. The V gene end was trimmed by 7 bases and the J gene end by 4 bases; junction bases not matched to a gene: 4. Germline V gives CDR1 MDHEN, CDR2 SYDVKM. CDR3 amino acids: CASIQDRGYEQYF. CDR3 DNA: TGTGCCAGCATACAGGACAGGGGGTACGAGCAGTACTTC.

The chain recombines TRBV30 with TRBJ1-1; D uncertain. Germline loops: CDR1 GTSNPN, CDR2 SVGIG (reference sequence). Deletions cut 0 bases from V and 7 bases from J, with 9 bases between. CDR3 size: 12 residues. In DNA form, the CDR3 reads TGTGCCTGGAGTGTACATAATCGTGAAGCTTTCTTT. Its protein product is CAWSVHNREAFF.

The gene calls are TRBV24-1 and TRBJ2-1; 15 bases match TRBD2. The germline V gene encodes CDR1 KGHDR and CDR2 SFDVKD. V lost 5 bases to trimming and J lost 1 base; unmatched junction nucleotides: 8. The CDR3 length is 19 residues. The chain's CDR3 is CATSGPGLAGGPSYNEQFF. Here the CDR3 DNA reads TGTGCCACCAGTGGGCCAGGACTAGCGGGAGGGCCGTCCTACAATGAGCAGTTCTTC.

The chain carries TRBV6-6 and TRBJ1-1, with TRBD1 matching 9 bases. The CDR3 has 10 amino acids. CDR1 is MNHNY, CDR2 SVGAGI, per germline (reference sequence). Losses at the gene ends were 10 bases for V and 8 bases for J; bases not matched to a gene: 2. The CDR3 sequence is CATDRGEAFF. The CDR3 nucleotides are TGTGCCACAGACAGGGGGGAAGCTTTCTTT.

V is TRBV9 and J is TRBJ2-3; 7 nucleotides line up with TRBD2. After removal of 0 bases from V and 5 bases from J, the junction contained 9 bases not matched to a gene. The CDR3 has 16 amino acids. The V gene's germline CDR1 is SGDLS and CDR2 YYNGEE. The CDR3 bases are TGTGCCAGCAGCGTAGCCGGACTAGGGCGGGGAGATACGCAGTATTTT. Translated, it gives CASSVAGLGRGDTQYF.

The chain joins TRBV5-4 to TRBJ2-1; 13 bases align to TRBD2. From germline, CDR1 is SGHNT and CDR2 YYREEE (reference sequence). After removal of 4 bases from V and 8 bases from J, the junction contained 9 bases not matched to a gene. This CDR3 is built from 16 residues. CDR3 DNA sequence: TGTGCCAGCAGCCACCCCACTAGCGGGAGGGCCTATGAGCAGTTCTTC. Translating it yields CASSHPTSGRAYEQFF.

The chain recombines TRBV15 with TRBJ2-7, with D possibly TRBD2 on 5 matching bases. V lost 0 bases and J lost 0, with 12 bases in between. CDR3 length: 16 residues. In germline, CDR1 is LNHNV, CDR2 YYDKDF (reference sequence). CDR3 region: CATSRDLLGSSYEQYF. CDR3 sequence (DNA): TGTGCCACCAGCAGAGATTTACTAGGGTCCTCCTACGAGCAGTACTTC.

V gene TRBV29-1 combines with J gene TRBJ2-1; D perhaps matches TRBD2 (6 bases). V lost 4 bases and J lost 0, with 7 bases in between. CDR3 length: 13 residues. CDR1 SQVTM and CDR2 ANQGSEA come from the germline V gene. The CDR3 reads CSVARDSYNEQFF. The CDR3 DNA reads as TGCAGCGTTGCGCGGGACTCCTACAATGAGCAGTTCTTC.

The chain couples TRBV3-1 (or the pseudogene TRBV3-2) to TRBJ2-7; 8 bases match TRBD1. This CDR3 region has 14 residues. V shed 8 bases and J 3 bases; nucleotides not matched to a gene: 9. In germline, CDR1 is LGHDT, CDR2 YNNKEL (reference sequence). CDR3 sequence (DNA): TGTGCCAGCGGTCACGACAGGGGATACTACGAGCAGTACTTC. Translated: CASGHDRGYYEQYF.

Notes on this clone: At one boundary the junction diverges from the germline segment, which might be a read error. V usage is TRBV4-1 and J usage is TRBJ1-2, with D unclear. The CDR3 totals 14 residues. Germline CDR1 is MGHRA and CDR2 is YSYEKL. This CDR3 is CVSSQEVRPGGYTF. The DNA of the CDR3 is TGCGTCAGCAGCCAAGAGGTCAGGCCGGGGGGCTACACCTTC.

The genes are TRBV5-1 and TRBJ2-2; 16 nucleotides agree with TRBD2. The CDR3 is 17 amino acids. J was trimmed by 6 bases and V by 3 bases; bases with no gene match: 5. CDR1 and CDR2 (germline): SGHRS, YFSETQ. CDR3: CASSSGLAGGRPGELFF. The CDR3 nucleotides are TGCGCCAGCAGCTCGGGACTAGCGGGAGGGAGACCCGGGGAGCTGTTTTTT.

This sequence joins TRBV27 and TRBJ2-1, with D maybe TRBD2 (5 bases). The CDR3 consists of 15 residues. Trimming pared 0 bases from V and 6 bases from J, leaving 12 bases between. Germline V gene lookup returns CDR1 MNHEY and CDR2 SMNVEV (reference sequence). CDR3 coding DNA: TGTGCCAGCAGTTTATCCCCACCGGACTTCAATGAGCAGTTCTTC. It yields the protein CASSLSPPDFNEQFF.

For the CDR3, the DNA is TGCGCCAGCAGCCCCGGACGCGGCGGAGGTCGGAGCTCCTACGAGCAGTACTTC. This translates into CASSPGRGGGRSSYEQYF. The chain has TRBV5-1 and TRBJ2-7, with D perhaps TRBD2 (5 bases). Germline-derived CDR1 and CDR2 are SGHRS and YFSETQ. This CDR3 comprises 18 residues. Trimming removed 4 bases from V and 0 bases from J, with 23 bases in between.

This clone came up once. V usage is TRBV6-1 and J usage is TRBJ1-1; D gene unclear. The CDR3 length is 15 residues. V gave up 2 bases and J gave up 4 bases, with 14 bases separating them. From germline, CDR1 is MNHNS and CDR2 SASEGT. CDR3 nucleotides: TGTGCCAGCAGTGAACAAGGGAGTGGTAGCACTGAAGCTTTCTTT. Translating it yields CASSEQGSGSTEAFF.

This clone showed up just once. The rearrangement joins TRBV9 to TRBJ2-7; 7 bases are a match to TRBD1. J gave up 1 base and V 3 bases, and 4 bases lay outside the gene matches. The V gene's germline CDR1 is SGDLS and CDR2 YYNGEE. This CDR3 region has 14 residues. In DNA form, the CDR3 reads TGTGCCAGCAGCGCCAAGGGACAGTCCTACGAGCAGTACTTC. This encodes CASSAKGQSYEQYF.

The chain carries TRBV14 and TRBJ1-2; 9 bases match TRBD1. J was trimmed by 1 base and V by 2 bases; bases with no gene match: 17. This CDR3 has 20 amino acids. The germline CDR1 and CDR2 sequences are SGHDN and FVKESK. The CDR3 DNA sequence: TGTGCCAGCAGCCAATCCCCGGTGCCGACAGGGGGGGATTTTAACTATGGCTACACCTTC. Protein product: CASSQSPVPTGGDFNYGYTF.

The J gene is TRBJ2-7, the V gene TRBV7-2; 7 bases match TRBD2. Trimming at V came to 0 bases and at J to 4 bases, leaving 6 bases not matched to a gene. The V gene's germline CDR1 is SGHTA and CDR2 FQGNSA. The CDR3 contains 15 residues. DNA of the CDR3: TGTGCCAGCAGCTTAGCGGGAGGGGACCGATACGAGCAGTACTTC. This encodes CASSLAGGDRYEQYF.

The chain recombines TRBV7-6 with TRBJ1-4; tentatively, D is TRBD1 (5 bases). Germline values: CDR1 SGHVS, CDR2 FNYEAQ. The CDR3 spans 15 residues. V lost 2 bases to trimming and J lost 8 bases, with 15 bases between them. CDR3 nucleotide sequence: TGTGCCAGCAGCTTAACGCTCCCGGGGGGAGAAAAACTGTTTTTT. It yields the protein CASSLTLPGGEKLFF.

V usage is TRBV12-3 or TRBV12-4 and J usage is TRBJ2-7, with 8 bases aligning to TRBD1. Germline trimming cut 5 bases from V and 5 bases from J; bases unmatched to any gene: 2. The CDR3 spans 12 residues. CDR3 residues: CASSRQGNEQYF. The CDR3 nucleotides read TGTGCCAGCAGTCGACAGGGGAACGAGCAGTACTTC.

The rearrangement uses TRBV4-1 and TRBJ1-4; D gene uncertain. V gave up 5 bases and J gave up 3 bases, with 7 bases separating them. The CDR3 is made up of 13 amino acids. CDR1 and CDR2 from the germline V gene are MGHRA and YSYEKL. The CDR3 DNA reads as TGCGCCAGCAGCTTCGTAGCTAATGAAAAACTGTTTTTT. Amino acid sequence: CASSFVANEKLFF.

The J gene is TRBJ2-3, the V gene TRBV28, with a tentative D call TRBD2 (5 bases). The CDR3 contains 16 residues. Germline V gene lookup returns CDR1 MDHEN and CDR2 SYDVKM. The V end was cut by 1 base, the J end by 6 bases, with 17 bases between. The CDR3: CASSLSGNGERDTQYF. Written as DNA, the CDR3 is TGTGCCAGCAGTTTATCGGGAAACGGGGAGAGGGATACGCAGTATTTT.

The chain links TRBV10-1 to TRBJ2-7, with D possibly TRBD2 on 6 matching bases. V was trimmed by 6 bases and J by 7 bases, leaving 16 bases between them. CDR1 WNHNN and CDR2 SYGVQD come from the germline V gene (reference sequence). The CDR3 extends over 13 amino acids. In DNA, the CDR3 is TGCGCCAGCAGGATACCGGGACTGCGGGAGCAGTACTTC. Encoded protein: CASRIPGLREQYF.

This rearrangement joins TRBV7-2 to TRBJ2-7; D gene uncertain. There are 14 residues in the CDR3. Germline CDR1 reads SGHTA; CDR2 reads FQGNSA. With 1 base removed from V and 1 base from J, the gap between germline ends came to 8 bases. In nucleotides, the CDR3 is TGTGCCAGCAGCTTAGGCTCCTATTCCTACGAGCAGTACTTC. As protein: CASSLGSYSYEQYF. The variable domain in full, with the rest retrieved from reference TRBV7-2 and TRBJ2-7, is GAGVSQSPSNKVTEKGKDVELRCDPISGHTALYWYRQSLGQGLEFLIYFQGNSAPDKSGLPSDRFSAERTGGSVSTLTIQRTQQEDSAVYLCASSLGSYSYEQYFGPGTRLTVT.

The rearrangement uses TRBV6-1 and TRBJ1-5; D is undetermined. Germline V gene sequence: CDR1 MNHNS, CDR2 SASEGT. The CDR3 is 15 amino acids. Trimming shortened V by 1 base and J by 3 bases, and 10 bases separated the two germline ends. CDR3 coding DNA: TGTGCCAGCAGTGAAGTCGGAGGATTCAATCAGCCCCAGCATTTT. Translating gives CASSEVGGFNQPQHF.

The chain is built from TRBV1 and TRBJ2-7; the DNA was not compared with TRBD2, the D call given in the table. TRBV1 counts as a pseudogene. This CDR3 has 14 residues. CDR3 in amino acids: CTSSQREPSYEQYF. CDR3 nucleotides: TGCACCAGCAGCCAACGGGAGCCCTCCTACGAGCAGTACTTC.